These 10 T cell receptor beta chains were sequenced from one sample in a study of T cells after yellow fever vaccination. Via MiXCR, TCRdb re-called the 5' RACE reads, giving one row per CDR3 protein. The table shows around 300,000 distinct CDR3 sequences, with 4.1% occurring only once. The sequencing here drew on PBMCs, taken 5 days after the yellow fever booster vaccination. These receptors were obtained from a man aged 18 to 30 who received the YFV17D yellow fever vaccine.

This clonotype showed up just a few times. V gene TRBV6-2 or TRBV6-3 combines with J gene TRBJ2-2; D possibly uses TRBD1 or TRBD2 (6 bases each). The CDR3 length is 14 residues. V was cut by 8 bases and J by 5 bases, with 15 bases left in between. Germline V gives CDR1 MNHEY, CDR2 SVGEGT. The CDR3 DNA sequence: TGTGCCAGCGACAGAGGAGGGGGAACCGGGGAGCTGTTTTTT. Its translation: CASDRGGGTGELFF.

This clonotype came up many times. The CDR3 DNA is TGTGCCAGCAGCAAAGTTGGGGGCGATACGCAGTATTTT. Encoded protein: CASSKVGGDTQYF. The V call is TRBV21-1, the J call TRBJ2-3; the table calls TRBD1, which could not be checked here. TRBV21-1 is given as a pseudogene. The CDR3 extends over 13 amino acids.

This clonotype occurred many times. This chain connects TRBV12-3 or TRBV12-4 to TRBJ1-2; 11 bases map to TRBD1. The CDR3 is 14 amino acids. V lost 2 bases, J lost 7 bases, and 3 bases stayed unmatched. The CDR3 nucleotides read TGTGCCAGCAGTTTATGGACAGGGGGCGGTGGCTACACCTTC. Amino acids: CASSLWTGGGGYTF.

The CDR3 nucleotides read TGTGCCTGGAGTGCTGGCTACAATCAGCCCCAGCATTTT. It codes for CAWSAGYNQPQHF. The chain couples TRBV30 to TRBJ1-5; D is undetermined. CDR3 length: 13 amino acids. Germline CDR1 and CDR2: GTSNPN and SVGIG (reference sequence). V lost 1 base, J lost 3 bases, and 7 bases lay in between.

Only a few counts were recorded for this clonotype. J is TRBJ2-1 and V is TRBV4-2; TRBD1 matches 10 bases. Germline V gives CDR1 LGHNA, CDR2 YNFKEQ. The CDR3 is 20 residues long. The V gene end was trimmed by 0 bases and the J gene end by 3 bases; junction bases not matched to a gene: 14. The CDR3 spells CASSQEGGATGGRGYNEQFF. Written as DNA, the CDR3 is TGTGCCAGCAGCCAAGAGGGTGGAGCGACAGGGGGCAGGGGCTACAATGAGCAGTTCTTC.

In DNA form, the CDR3 reads TGTGCCAGCAGCTCGGGACGGACCACCGGGGAGCTGTTTTTT. This codes for CASSSGRTTGELFF. The gene calls are TRBV5-4 and TRBJ2-2; D is perhaps TRBD1 or TRBD2 (5 bases each). The V end was cut by 3 bases, the J end by 4 bases, with 10 bases between. Germline loops: CDR1 SGHNT, CDR2 YYREEE (reference sequence). CDR3 size: 14 residues.

In this sample, this clonotype turned up a few times. The rearrangement links TRBV10-3 to TRBJ2-1, with a weak D call TRBD2 (5 bases). The CDR3 runs 15 residues. Germline V CDR1 and CDR2: ENHRY, SYGVKD. V was shortened by 2 bases and J by 2 bases, with 10 bases between the two germline ends. The CDR3 sequence: CAISEADYTYNEQFF. The CDR3 nucleotides are TGTGCCATCAGTGAGGCAGACTACACCTACAATGAGCAGTTCTTC.

The V call is TRBV20-1, the J call TRBJ1-1; 10 bases map to TRBD1. Germline CDR1 DFQATT, CDR2 SNEGSKA (reference sequence). The V gene end was trimmed by 6 bases and the J gene end by 5 bases; junction bases not matched to a gene: 12. There are 15 residues in the CDR3. The CDR3 nucleotides are TGCAGTGCCGCGGGGACAGGGGCAGGACGGACTGAAGCTTTCTTT. It codes for CSAAGTGAGRTEAFF.

J is TRBJ1-2 and V is TRBV18, with 10 nucleotides matching TRBD1. With V trimmed by 5 bases and J by 6 bases, 6 bases remained unmatched. Germline lookup yields CDR1 KGHSH and CDR2 LQKENI. This CDR3 has 14 residues. The CDR3, as DNA: TGTGCCAGCTCAGGGACAGGGGAAAGCGATGGCTACACCTTC. Protein sequence: CASSGTGESDGYTF.

The chain carries TRBV7-6 and TRBJ2-5, with 7 nucleotides matching TRBD1. In germline, CDR1 is SGHVS, CDR2 FNYEAQ. V shed 4 bases and J 3 bases; nucleotides not matched to a gene: 8. CDR3 length equals 15 residues. CDR3 amino acids: CASSSPPTGEETQYF. In nucleotides, the CDR3 is TGTGCCAGCAGCTCCCCCCCCACAGGGGAAGAGACCCAGTACTTC.